A selection of T cell receptor beta chains follows, all from one sample in a study of blood T cell repertoires in COVID-19. Clones were read by immunoSEQ multiplex PCR, and TCRdb kept only the in-frame ones, dropping some. The sample has 60,000 to 80,000 clones, approximately 90% seen once; the top ten hold about 0.56%. Material for sequencing was peripheral blood. These receptor sequences come from a man aged 55-75 years with acute or convalescent COVID-19. The conserved cysteine and the conserved F or W are not part of the CDR3 here.

V gene: TRBV18
J gene: TRBJ2-7
CDR3 protein: ASSRTKGYDEQY

V gene: TRBV5-1
J gene: TRBJ1-6
CDR3 protein: ASSLGDRDSPLH

V gene: TRBV7-6
J gene: TRBJ1-6
CDR3 protein: ASSQGQGKNSPLH

V gene: TRBV5-1
J gene: TRBJ2-5
CDR3 protein: ASSLPGGQRTQY

V gene: TRBV18
J gene: TRBJ1-1
CDR3 protein: ASSPLAGVNTEAF

V gene: TRBV10-3
J gene: TRBJ1-5
CDR3 protein: AISDRGGGGNQPQH

V gene: TRBV7-3
J gene: TRBJ2-7
CDR3 protein: ASSLGPGEQYEQY

V gene: TRBV19
J gene: TRBJ2-7
CDR3 protein: ASSIDATGGPGREQY

V gene: TRBV5-1
J gene: TRBJ1-4
CDR3 protein: ASSLGDTNTNEKLF

V gene: TRBV9
J gene: TRBJ2-1
CDR3 protein: ASSVNSGRSHSSYNEQF

V gene: TRBV5-4
J gene: TRBJ2-2
CDR3 protein: ASREGATNTGELF

V gene: TRBV28
J gene: TRBJ1-2
CDR3 protein: ASSLAYYGYT

V gene: TRBV5-6
J gene: TRBJ2-5
CDR3 protein: ASSFASFDLETQY

V gene: TRBV5-6
J gene: TRBJ1-3
CDR3 protein: ASSQVSSGNTIY

V gene: TRBV23-1
J gene: TRBJ2-7
CDR3 protein: ASSHADGTFYEQY

V gene: TRBV2
J gene: TRBJ2-3
CDR3 protein: ASSDTSQSTDTQY

V gene: TRBV24-1
J gene: TRBJ2-7
CDR3 protein: ATSGPTSGRPVQY

V gene: TRBV5-8
J gene: TRBJ2-5
CDR3 protein: ASSLGGTVRETQY

V gene: TRBV9
J gene: TRBJ2-5
CDR3 protein: ASSVLAGEETQY

V gene: TRBV2
J gene: TRBJ2-5
CDR3 protein: ASSELSGGETQY

V gene: TRBV12-3/TRBV12-4
J gene: TRBJ1-2
CDR3 protein: ASSSHRGAGYT

V gene: TRBV19
J gene: TRBJ2-3
CDR3 protein: ASSIRRGTSTDTQY

V gene: TRBV6-5
J gene: TRBJ1-6
CDR3 protein: ASSYPSVGSPLH

V gene: TRBV11-1
J gene: TRBJ1-4
CDR3 protein: ASSRTGGVREKLF

V gene: TRBV5-1
J gene: TRBJ1-1
CDR3 protein: ASSLVPGNTEAF

V gene: TRBV19
J gene: TRBJ1-5
CDR3 protein: ASSPTGGGQPQH

V gene: TRBV30
J gene: TRBJ2-7
CDR3 protein: AHSGQGAYEQY

V gene: TRBV9
J gene: TRBJ2-1
CDR3 protein: ASSVAWGSDGEQF

V gene: TRBV30
J gene: TRBJ1-2
CDR3 protein: AWGPGAAYGYT

V gene: TRBV19
J gene: TRBJ2-1
CDR3 protein: ASSPRTALSYNEQF

V gene: TRBV9
J gene: TRBJ1-2
CDR3 protein: ASSVDPGSDYGYT

V gene: TRBV9
J gene: TRBJ2-7
CDR3 protein: ASSAHPRGLGEQY

V gene: TRBV6-5
J gene: TRBJ1-1
CDR3 protein: ASRRPDRPATEAF

V gene: TRBV3-1/TRBV3-2
J gene: TRBJ2-7
CDR3 protein: ASSQQVWAYEQY

V gene: TRBV2
J gene: TRBJ1-1
CDR3 protein: ASAVRGQVNTEAF

V gene: TRBV19
J gene: TRBJ2-5
CDR3 protein: ASSMFSLETQY

V gene: TRBV3-1/TRBV3-2
J gene: TRBJ2-1
CDR3 protein: ASSQDSRRIPSSYNEQF

V gene: TRBV7-2
J gene: TRBJ2-2
CDR3 protein: ASSSFLAGANTGELF

V gene: TRBV7-8
J gene: TRBJ2-2
CDR3 protein: ASSALGQGITGELF

V gene: TRBV10-3
J gene: TRBJ1-2
CDR3 protein: AIIEQGAGYGYT

V gene: TRBV12-3/TRBV12-4
J gene: TRBJ2-4
CDR3 protein: ASSTGTKNIQY

V gene: TRBV7-3
J gene: TRBJ2-3
CDR3 protein: ASSPSGTSGNADTQY

V gene: TRBV5-1
J gene: TRBJ2-3
CDR3 protein: ASSPDRGPTDTQY

V gene: TRBV11-2
J gene: TRBJ1-1
CDR3 protein: ASSRPTRGINTEAF

V gene: TRBV27
J gene: TRBJ2-7
CDR3 protein: ASSFGSGGRYEQY

V gene: TRBV11-2
J gene: TRBJ2-2
CDR3 protein: ASSPLGQGFPGELF

V gene: TRBV4-1
J gene: TRBJ1-2
CDR3 protein: ASSQDPAGIYGYT

V gene: TRBV2
J gene: TRBJ2-6
CDR3 protein: ANRAGANVLT

V gene: TRBV9
J gene: TRBJ2-3
CDR3 protein: ASSGRDSGSPGDTQY

V gene: TRBV5-1
J gene: TRBJ2-5
CDR3 protein: ASSLAGTVQETQY

V gene: TRBV6-6
J gene: TRBJ2-2
CDR3 protein: ASRGGTGMNTGELF

V gene: TRBV3-1/TRBV3-2
J gene: TRBJ2-7
CDR3 protein: ASSQGGTSGAYEQY

V gene: TRBV12-3/TRBV12-4
J gene: TRBJ2-3
CDR3 protein: ASSQTDTQY

V gene: TRBV9
J gene: TRBJ2-7
CDR3 protein: ASSVGDRGPYEQY